The text below deals with one T cell receptor beta chain. What it recognizes is unknown. The data stem from a study of T cells after yellow fever vaccination. Making TCR cDNA involved 5'RACE template switching, which added UMIs and a universal primer site. TCRdb ran MiXCR on the 5' RACE reads and lists one entry per CDR3 protein. The sample gives hundreds of thousands of distinct CDR3 sequences, roughly a sixth of which show up once; roughly 17% is in the top ten. This CDR3 has 15 residues. Trimming pared 0 bases from V and 8 bases from J, leaving 12 bases between. Germline V gene lookup returns CDR1 SGHRS and CDR2 YFSETQ. Study results and caveats: Most clones from primary vaccination resurfaced after the booster (approximately 95% CD4, around 91% CD8). Researchers report a weaker secondary response that nonetheless peaked faster, day 5 versus 15. Clonotype sharing between CD4 and CD8 compartments was small.

Material: PBMCs, obtained 5 to 6 days after the first yellow fever vaccination. The chain joins TRBV5-1 to TRBJ1-6; possibly TRBD1 for D (6 bases). The TCR comes from a man between 18 and 29 years old who received the YFV17D yellow fever vaccine. The DNA for the CDR3 is TGCGCCAGCAGCTTGGGGGGGGCAGGGTATTCACCCCTCCACTTT. Translated, it gives CASSLGGAGYSPLHF.